The rows below give T cell receptor beta chains drawn from one sample of a study of OX40 agonist ivuxolimab in advanced cancers. Profiled with immunoSEQ multiplex PCR; TCRdb holds only in-frame clones, not every one. The profile shows roughly 100,000 clones, approximately 85% of them singletons. The material was CD4+ or CD8+ T cells sorted from blood, obtained in a trial of the OX40 agonist ivuxolimab. These receptors all stem from an adult with an advanced solid tumor such as melanoma, head and neck, liver or kidney cancer. The CDR3 runs from the conserved cysteine through the conserved F or W. The order of the fields is V gene, J gene, clone size, CDR3 protein. The listing skips clone size in some rows; elsewhere it reads once, few, many or a size class.

>TRBV6-4|TRBJ2-1|-
CASSEVAGNNEQFF
>TRBV7-8|TRBJ2-7|few
CASSLNYEQYF
>TRBV14|TRBJ2-6|-
CASSHDRLRASGANVLTF
>TRBV19|TRBJ2-1|-
CASTEASYNEQFF
>TRBV7-6|TRBJ1-6|-
CASSLTGNSPLHF
>TRBV5-1|TRBJ2-6|-
CASSVGPSGANVLTF
>TRBV7-9|-|-
CASRPLGQAHYEQYF
>TRBV6-1|TRBJ2-6|-
CASSEVGPQSGANVLTF
>TRBV7-9|TRBJ2-7|-
CASSLAGTGEAYEQYF
>TRBV12-2|TRBJ2-7|-
CASRLEKKKQGQWVDYEQYF
>TRBV28|TRBJ2-1|-
CASTRDRRNEQFF
>TRBV12-5|TRBJ2-2|-
CASGTGQDNTGELFF
>TRBV7-3|TRBJ2-3|-
CASSPVSGTDTQYF
>TRBV7-2|TRBJ2-5|-
CASSLETDQETQYF
>TRBV10-3|TRBJ2-1|-
CAIGNEQFF
>TRBV7-3|TRBJ2-1|-
CASSPVVRLADNEQFF
>TRBV19|TRBJ1-2|once
CASRGGYPYGYTF
>TRBV11-2|TRBJ2-5|-
CASGPGLRLETQYF
>TRBV6-4|TRBJ2-2|medium-sized
CASSGAARPNTGELFF
>TRBV7-9|TRBJ2-2|few
CASSWTSGYAGELFF
>TRBV19|TRBJ1-5|-
CASSGTDNQPQHF
>TRBV5-6|TRBJ2-2|-
CASSETEELFF
>TRBV11-2|TRBJ2-7|-
CASSPGSTTRNEQYF
>TRBV12-2|TRBJ2-5|-
CARNRWPREWVGETQYF
>TRBV14|TRBJ2-1|few
CASSRRTSGRDEQFF
>TRBV18|TRBJ2-2|-
CASSPSWGPGAGELFF
>TRBV6-5|TRBJ2-5|-
CASRSTSRETQYF
>TRBV15|TRBJ1-1|-
CATSRDLVGEAFF